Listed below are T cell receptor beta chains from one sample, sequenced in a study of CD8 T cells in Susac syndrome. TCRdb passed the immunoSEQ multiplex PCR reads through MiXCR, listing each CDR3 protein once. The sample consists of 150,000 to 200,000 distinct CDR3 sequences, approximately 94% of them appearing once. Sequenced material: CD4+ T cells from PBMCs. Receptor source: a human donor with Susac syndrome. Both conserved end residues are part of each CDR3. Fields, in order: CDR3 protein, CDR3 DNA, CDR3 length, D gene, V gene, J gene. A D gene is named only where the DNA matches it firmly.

CASSPPGRGSNEQFF	TGTGCCAGCTCACCACCGGGCAGGGGGTCCAATGAGCAGTTCTTC	15	TRBD1	TRBV18	TRBJ2-1
CASSYRDSYYGYTF	TGTGCCAGCAGTTATCGGGACAGCTACTATGGCTACACCTTC	14	TRBD1	TRBV6-5	TRBJ1-2
CASSGAAGGGYTF	TGTGCCAGCAGCGGTGCGGCAGGGGGTGGCTACACCTTC	13	TRBD1	TRBV6-1	TRBJ1-2
CATSRDSGSSYEQYF	TGTGCCACCAGCAGAGACTCGGGCAGCTCCTACGAGCAGTACTTC	15	NA	TRBV15	TRBJ2-7
CASNSIGASNYGYTF	TGCGCCAGCAATTCTATCGGGGCCTCTAACTATGGCTACACCTTC	15	NA	TRBV5-1	TRBJ1-2
CASSQDKGGSYNEQFF	TGCGCCAGCAGCCAAGATAAGGGGGGGTCCTACAATGAGCAGTTCTTC	16	NA	TRBV4-3	TRBJ2-1
CASGLADSPNQPQHF	TGTGCTAGTGGTTTGGCGGACAGCCCCAATCAGCCCCAGCATTTT	15	NA	TRBV12-5	TRBJ1-5
CASSEAKGDAFF	TGTGCCAGCAGTGAAGCTAAAGGGGACGCTTTCTTT	12	NA	TRBV2	TRBJ1-1
CASSLRVPQGEKLFF	TGTGCCAGCAGCCTACGGGTCCCTCAGGGGGAAAAACTGTTTTTT	15	NA	TRBV12-3/TRBV12-4	TRBJ1-4
CSASKLLARVMETQYF	TGCAGTGCTAGCAAACTACTAGCGAGGGTGATGGAGACCCAGTACTTC	16	TRBD2	TRBV20-1	TRBJ2-5
CATSEKQGRGRTGELFF	TGTGCCACCAGTGAAAAACAGGGGCGCGGGAGGACCGGGGAGCTGTTTTTT	17	NA	TRBV24-1	TRBJ2-2